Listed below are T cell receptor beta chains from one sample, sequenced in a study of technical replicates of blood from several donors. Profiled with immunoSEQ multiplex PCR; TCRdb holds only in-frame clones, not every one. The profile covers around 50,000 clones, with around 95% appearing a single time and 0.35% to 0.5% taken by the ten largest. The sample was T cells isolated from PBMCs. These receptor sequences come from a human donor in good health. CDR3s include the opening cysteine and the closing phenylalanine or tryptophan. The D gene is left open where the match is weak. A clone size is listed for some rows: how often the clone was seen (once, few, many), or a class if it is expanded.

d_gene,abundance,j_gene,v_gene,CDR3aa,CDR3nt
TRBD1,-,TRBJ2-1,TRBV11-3,CASSYRDREQFF,TGTGCCAGCAGCTACCGGGACAGGGAGCAGTTCTTC
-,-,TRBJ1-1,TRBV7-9,CASSLIGSGNTEAFF,TGTGCCAGCAGCTTAATTGGTTCAGGAAACACTGAAGCTTTCTTT
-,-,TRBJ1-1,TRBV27,CASSLDLGTEAFF,TGTGCCAGCAGTTTAGACTTAGGTACTGAAGCTTTCTTT
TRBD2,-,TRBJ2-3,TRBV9,CASSVVGLAVTDTQYF,TGTGCCAGCAGCGTAGTGGGACTAGCGGTAACAGATACGCAGTATTTT
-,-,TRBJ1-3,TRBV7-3,CASSLGQPGTGNTIYF,TGTGCCAGCAGCTTGGGACAACCAGGGACTGGAAACACCATATATTTT
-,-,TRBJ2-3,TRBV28,CASSSRVGDTQYF,TGTGCCAGTTCCTCACGGGTTGGAGATACGCAGTATTTT
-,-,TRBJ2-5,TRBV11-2,CASSLGGRYQREETQYF,TGTGCCAGCAGCTTAGGGGGAAGATATCAGCGGGAAGAGACCCAGTACTTC
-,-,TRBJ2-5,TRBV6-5,CASSSVGGAQETQYF,TGTGCCAGCAGTTCCGTAGGAGGGGCACAAGAGACCCAGTACTTC
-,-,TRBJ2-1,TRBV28,CASSLASETPYNEQFF,TGTGCCAGCAGTTTAGCTAGCGAGACTCCTTACAATGAGCAGTTCTTC
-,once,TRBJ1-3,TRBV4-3,CASSHTTGPGNTIYF,TGCGCCAGCAGCCATACCACAGGGCCTGGAAACACCATATATTTT
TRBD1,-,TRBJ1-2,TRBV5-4,CASSSGTAPFQAGGYTF,TGTGCCAGCAGCTCCGGGACAGCACCCTTTCAAGCTGGTGGCTACACCTTC
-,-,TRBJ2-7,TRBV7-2,CASSKGHSYEQYF,TGTGCCAGCAGCAAGGGACATTCCTACGAGCAGTACTTC
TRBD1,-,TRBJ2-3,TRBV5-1,CASSLRQGADTQYF,TGCGCCAGCAGCTTACGACAGGGAGCAGATACGCAGTATTTT
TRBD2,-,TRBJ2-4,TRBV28,CASSLQYSGGPRDIQYF,TGTGCCAGCAGTCTACAATATTCGGGAGGGCCCCGTGACATTCAGTACTTC
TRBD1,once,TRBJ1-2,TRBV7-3,CASSLTGGADGYTF,TGTGCCAGCAGCTTAACAGGGGGCGCGGATGGCTACACCTTC
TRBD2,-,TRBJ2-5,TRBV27,CASSLSFLAGQETQYF,TGTGCCAGCAGTTTATCGTTCCTAGCGGGGCAAGAGACCCAGTACTTC
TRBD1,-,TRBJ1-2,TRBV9,CASSVVAGGLVGYTF,TGTGCCAGCAGCGTAGTAGCAGGGGGCTTAGTTGGCTACACCTTC
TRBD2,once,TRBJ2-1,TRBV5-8,CASSAGLAGAGNEQFF,TGTGCCAGCAGCGCCGGACTAGCGGGAGCGGGAAATGAGCAGTTCTTC
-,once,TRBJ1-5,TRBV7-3,CASSLGPDQPQHF,TGTGCCAGCAGCTTAGGGCCGGATCAGCCCCAGCATTTT
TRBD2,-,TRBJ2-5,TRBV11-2,CASSFSGLAEETQYF,TGTGCCAGCAGCTTTTCTGGCCTAGCGGAAGAGACCCAGTACTTC
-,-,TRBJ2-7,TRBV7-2,CASSLAVNTYEQYF,TGTGCCAGCAGCTTAGCTGTTAACACCTACGAGCAGTACTTC
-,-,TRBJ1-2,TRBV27,CASLYGYTF,TGTGCCAGCCTCTATGGCTACACCTTC
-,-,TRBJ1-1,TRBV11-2,CASSLDGDNTEAFF,TGTGCCAGCAGCTTAGATGGAGACAACACTGAAGCTTTCTTT
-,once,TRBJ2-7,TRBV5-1,CASSLVAGFDEQYF,TGCGCCAGCAGCTTGGTGGCAGGGTTCGACGAGCAGTACTTC
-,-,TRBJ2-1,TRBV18,CASSPVRGNEQFF,TGTGCCAGCTCACCAGTCAGGGGCAATGAGCAGTTCTTC
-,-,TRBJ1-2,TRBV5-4,CASSLEGVHSYGYTF,TGTGCCAGCAGCTTGGAAGGAGTACACTCCTATGGCTACACCTTC
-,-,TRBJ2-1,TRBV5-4,CASSHSNYEQFF,TGTGCCAGCAGCCACTCAAACTATGAGCAGTTCTTC
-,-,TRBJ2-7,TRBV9,CASSVAPVSYEQYF,TGTGCCAGCAGCGTAGCCCCTGTTTCCTACGAGCAGTACTTC
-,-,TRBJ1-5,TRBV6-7,CASSYPGSGNQPQHF,TGTGCCAGCAGTTATCCGGGGAGTGGCAATCAGCCCCAGCATTTT
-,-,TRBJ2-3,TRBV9,CASSPWIGQGSTDTQYF,TGTGCCAGCAGCCCATGGATCGGGCAGGGCAGTACAGATACGCAGTATTTT
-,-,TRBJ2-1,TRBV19,CASRPQDSVWSEQFF,TGTGCCAGTAGACCGCAAGACAGTGTGTGGAGTGAGCAGTTCTTC
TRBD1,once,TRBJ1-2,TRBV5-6,CASSLEDRGRHYGYTF,TGTGCCAGCAGCTTAGAGGACAGGGGGCGTCACTATGGCTACACCTTC
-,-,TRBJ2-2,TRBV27,CASSLSGVTGELFF,TGTGCCAGCAGTTTAAGCGGAGTCACCGGGGAGCTGTTTTTT
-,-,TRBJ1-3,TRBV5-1,CASSLASSGNTIYF,TGCGCCAGCAGCTTGGCTAGCTCTGGAAACACCATATATTTT
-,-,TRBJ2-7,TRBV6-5,CASSRNSYEQYF,TGTGCCAGCAGCCGAAATAGTTACGAGCAGTACTTC
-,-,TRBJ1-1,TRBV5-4,CASTWGEEAFF,TGTGCCAGCACATGGGGGGAGGAAGCTTTCTTT
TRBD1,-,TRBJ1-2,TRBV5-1,CASSSRDRAYGYTF,TGCGCCAGCAGCTCAAGGGACAGGGCCTATGGCTACACCTTC
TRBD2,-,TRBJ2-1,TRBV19,CASTTSGVSYNEQFF,TGTGCCAGTACGACTAGCGGGGTCTCCTACAATGAGCAGTTCTTC
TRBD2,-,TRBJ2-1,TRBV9,CASSAGLAGANNEQFF,TGTGCCAGCAGCGCCGGACTAGCGGGAGCCAACAATGAGCAGTTCTTC
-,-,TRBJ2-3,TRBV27,CASSSQSFLTDTQYF,TGTGCCAGCAGCTCTCAGTCGTTTTTAACAGATACGCAGTATTTT
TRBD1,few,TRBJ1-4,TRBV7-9,CASSLGTGGTNEKLFF,TGTGCCAGCAGCTTAGGGACAGGGGGAACTAATGAAAAACTGTTTTTT
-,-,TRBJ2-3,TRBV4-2,CASSHADIGLAGYF,TGTGCCAGCAGCCATGCGGATATTGGACTTGCCGGGTATTTT
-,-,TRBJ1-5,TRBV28,CASSLAGYSNQPQHF,TGTGCCAGCAGTTTAGCAGGGTATAGCAATCAGCCCCAGCATTTT
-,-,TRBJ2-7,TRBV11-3,CASSPSLYGKLAGYEQYF,TGTGCCAGCAGCCCGTCCCTCTACGGGAAGCTAGCTGGCTACGAGCAGTACTTC
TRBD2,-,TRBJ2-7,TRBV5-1,CASSFRGLEYEQYF,TGCGCCAGCAGCTTTCGGGGACTAGAGTACGAGCAGTACTTC
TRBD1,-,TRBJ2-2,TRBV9,CASSVAPGQGTGELFF,TGTGCCAGCAGCGTAGCGCCGGGACAGGGGACCGGGGAGCTGTTTTTT
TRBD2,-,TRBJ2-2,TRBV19,CASSIDPLGLAGVGTGELFF,TGTGCCAGTAGTATAGACCCGCTAGGACTAGCGGGAGTAGGGACCGGGGAGCTGTTTTTT
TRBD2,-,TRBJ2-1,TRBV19,CASSRRWGGTYNEQFF,TGTGCCAGTAGTAGGAGATGGGGGGGAACCTACAATGAGCAGTTCTTC
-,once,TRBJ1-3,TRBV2,CASRGNLNTIYF,TGTGCCAGCAGGGGCAACTTAAACACCATATATTTT
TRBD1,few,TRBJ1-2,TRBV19,CASRRQGPYGYTF,TGTGCCAGTAGGAGACAGGGACCCTATGGCTACACCTTC